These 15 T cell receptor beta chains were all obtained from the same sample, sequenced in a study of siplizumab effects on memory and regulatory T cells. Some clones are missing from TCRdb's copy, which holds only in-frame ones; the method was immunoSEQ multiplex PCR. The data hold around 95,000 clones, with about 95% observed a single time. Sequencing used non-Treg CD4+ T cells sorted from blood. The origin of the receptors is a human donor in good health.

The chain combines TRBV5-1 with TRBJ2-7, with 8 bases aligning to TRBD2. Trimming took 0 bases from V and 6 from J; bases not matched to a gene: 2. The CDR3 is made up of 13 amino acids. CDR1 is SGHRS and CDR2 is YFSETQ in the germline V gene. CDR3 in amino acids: CASSLELAVEQYF. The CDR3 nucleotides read TGCGCCAGCAGCTTGGAACTAGCGGTCGAGCAGTACTTC.

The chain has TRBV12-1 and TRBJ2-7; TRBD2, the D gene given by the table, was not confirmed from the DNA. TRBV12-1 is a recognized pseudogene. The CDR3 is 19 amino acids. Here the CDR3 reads CASSIPRSGLTSESYEQYF. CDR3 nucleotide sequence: TGTGCCAGCAGCATCCCCAGGTCGGGGTTGACAAGCGAGAGCTACGAGCAGTACTTC.

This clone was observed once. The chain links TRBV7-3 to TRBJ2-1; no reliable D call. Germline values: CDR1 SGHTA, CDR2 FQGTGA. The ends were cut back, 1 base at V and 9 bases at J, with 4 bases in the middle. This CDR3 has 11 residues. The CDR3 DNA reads TGTGCCAGCAGCTTAAGGGGTGAGCAGTTCTTC. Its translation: CASSLRGEQFF.

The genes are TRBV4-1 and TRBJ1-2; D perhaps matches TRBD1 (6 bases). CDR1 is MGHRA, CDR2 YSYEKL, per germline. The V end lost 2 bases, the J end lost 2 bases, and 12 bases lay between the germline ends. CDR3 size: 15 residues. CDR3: CASSQFLGGNYGYTF. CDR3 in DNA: TGCGCCAGCAGCCAATTTCTAGGGGGGAACTATGGCTACACCTTC.

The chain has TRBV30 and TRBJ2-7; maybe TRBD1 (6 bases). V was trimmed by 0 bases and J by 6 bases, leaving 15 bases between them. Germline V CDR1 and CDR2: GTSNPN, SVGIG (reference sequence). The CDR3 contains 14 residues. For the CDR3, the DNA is TGTGCCTGGAGTGTGACCGGGACACTCACCGAGCAGTACTTC. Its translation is CAWSVTGTLTEQYF.

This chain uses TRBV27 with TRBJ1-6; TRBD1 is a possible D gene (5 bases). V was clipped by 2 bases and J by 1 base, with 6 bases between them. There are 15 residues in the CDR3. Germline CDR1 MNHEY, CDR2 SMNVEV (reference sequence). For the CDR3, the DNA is TGTGCCAGCAGTTTACAGGGTTCCTATAATTCACCCCTCCACTTT. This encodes CASSLQGSYNSPLHF.

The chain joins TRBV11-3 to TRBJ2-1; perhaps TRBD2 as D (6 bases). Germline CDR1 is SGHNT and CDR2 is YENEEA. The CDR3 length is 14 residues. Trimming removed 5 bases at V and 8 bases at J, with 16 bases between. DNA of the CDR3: TGTGCCAGCAGCCCCGTAGCGGAGAGCCATGAGCAGTTCTTC. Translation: CASSPVAESHEQFF. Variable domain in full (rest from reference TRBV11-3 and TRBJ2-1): EAGVVQSPRYKIIEKKQPVAFWCNPISGHNTLYWYLQNLGQGPELLIRYENEEAVDDSQLPKDRFSAERLKGVDSTLKIQPAELGDSAVYLCASSPVAESHEQFFGPGTRLTVL.

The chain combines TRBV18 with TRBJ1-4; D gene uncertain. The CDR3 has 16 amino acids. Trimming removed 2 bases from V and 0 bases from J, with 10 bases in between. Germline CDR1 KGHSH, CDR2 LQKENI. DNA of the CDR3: TGTGCCAGCTCACCAACGGACCTTGCAACTAATGAAAAACTGTTTTTT. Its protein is CASSPTDLATNEKLFF.

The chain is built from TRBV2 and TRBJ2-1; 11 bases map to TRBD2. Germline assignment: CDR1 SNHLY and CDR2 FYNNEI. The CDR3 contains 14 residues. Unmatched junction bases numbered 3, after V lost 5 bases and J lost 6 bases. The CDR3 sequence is CASSILAGVNEQFF. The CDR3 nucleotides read TGTGCCAGCAGTATACTAGCGGGAGTCAATGAGCAGTTCTTC.

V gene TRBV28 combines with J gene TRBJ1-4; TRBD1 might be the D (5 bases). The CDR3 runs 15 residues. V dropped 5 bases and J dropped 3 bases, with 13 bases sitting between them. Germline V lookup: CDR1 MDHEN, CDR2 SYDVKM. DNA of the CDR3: TGTGCCAGCAGTCCTCAGGGACCGGCTAATGAAAAACTGTTTTTT. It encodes CASSPQGPANEKLFF.

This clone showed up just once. CDR3: CASMGYTNEKLFF. The CDR3 DNA sequence: TGTGCCAGTATGGGGTACACTAATGAAAAACTGTTTTTT. The rearrangement links TRBV19 to TRBJ1-4, with no clear D. Germline CDR1 reads LNHDA; CDR2 reads SQIVND (reference sequence). The CDR3 extends over 13 amino acids. V gave up 7 bases and J gave up 2 bases, with 8 bases separating them.

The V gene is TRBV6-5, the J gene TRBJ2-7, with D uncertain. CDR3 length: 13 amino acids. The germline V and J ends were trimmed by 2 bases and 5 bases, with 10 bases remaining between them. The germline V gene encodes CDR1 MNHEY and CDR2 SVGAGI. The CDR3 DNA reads TGTGCCAGCAGTTACAAGAGGTATCACGAGCAGTACTTC. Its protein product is CASSYKRYHEQYF.

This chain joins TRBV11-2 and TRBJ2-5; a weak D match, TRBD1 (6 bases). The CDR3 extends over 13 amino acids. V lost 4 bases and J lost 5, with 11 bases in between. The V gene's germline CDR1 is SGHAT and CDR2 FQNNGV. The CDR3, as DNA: TGTGCCAGCAGCTCGACAGGTCCCGAGACCCAGTACTTC. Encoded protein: CASSSTGPETQYF. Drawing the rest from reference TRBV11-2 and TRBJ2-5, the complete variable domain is EAGVAQSPRYKIIEKRQSVAFWCNPISGHATLYWYQQILGQGPKLLIQFQNNGVVDDSQLPKDRFSAERLKGVDSTLKIQPAKLEDSAVYLCASSSTGPETQYFGPGTRLLVL.

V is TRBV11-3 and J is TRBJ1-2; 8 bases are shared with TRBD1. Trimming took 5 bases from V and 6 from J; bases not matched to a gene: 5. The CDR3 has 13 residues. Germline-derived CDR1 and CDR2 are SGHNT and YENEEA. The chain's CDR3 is CASSTGQGHGYTF. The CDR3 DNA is TGTGCCAGCAGCACCGGACAGGGCCATGGCTACACCTTC.

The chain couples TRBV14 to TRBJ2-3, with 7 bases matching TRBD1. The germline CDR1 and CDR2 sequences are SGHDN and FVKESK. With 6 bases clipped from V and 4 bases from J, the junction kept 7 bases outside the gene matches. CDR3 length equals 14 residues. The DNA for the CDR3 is TGTGCCAGCAGGAGACAGGGCCATGCAGATACGCAGTATTTT. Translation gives CASRRQGHADTQYF.